Presented here are 31 T cell receptor beta chains from one specimen sequenced in a study of neurological immune-mediated disorders. Using its own MiXCR run on the 5' RACE reads, TCRdb lists one record per CDR3 protein. The sample holds about 55,000 distinct CDR3 sequences, around 4% seen once. Sequencing was performed on PBMCs. Source of these receptors: a man in his thirties or forties with multiple sclerosis.

Ten or more counts support this clonotype. The chain joins TRBV7-9 to TRBJ2-3; weak D call: TRBD2 (5 bases). Germline loops: CDR1 SEHNR, CDR2 FQNEAQ (reference sequence). This CDR3 is built from 16 residues. Trimming pared 5 bases from V and 2 bases from J, leaving 17 bases between. The CDR3 reads CASSGVRGRLTDTQYF. The DNA of the CDR3 is TGTGCCAGCAGCGGAGTCCGCGGGCGCCTCACAGATACGCAGTATTTT.

This clonotype was observed at least ten times. The V call is TRBV6-5, the J call TRBJ1-5; tentatively, D is TRBD1 (5 bases). Between the trimmed V and J ends, which lost 2 bases and 2 bases, there was a span of 7 bases. This CDR3 is built from 14 residues. Germline CDR1 reads MNHEY; CDR2 reads SVGAGI. The CDR3 here is CASSYAQGNQPQHF. DNA of the CDR3: TGTGCCAGCAGTTACGCACAGGGCAATCAGCCCCAGCATTTT.

This clonotype was recorded at least ten times. In DNA form, the CDR3 reads TGCGCCAGCAGCGACGGGGTAGTAGAGACCCAGTACTTC. Protein product: CASSDGVVETQYF. The rearrangement joins TRBV5-1 to TRBJ2-5, with D tentatively TRBD2 (5 bases). The CDR3 has 13 amino acids. Germline values: CDR1 SGHRS, CDR2 YFSETQ. The germline V and J ends were trimmed by 4 bases and 4 bases, with 11 bases remaining between them.

This clonotype was seen many times. The chain combines TRBV9 with TRBJ2-3; tentatively, D is TRBD1 (5 bases). V shed 4 bases and J shed 0 bases, with 12 bases lying between them. CDR1 and CDR2 from the germline V gene are SGDLS and YYNGEE. The CDR3 is made up of 15 amino acids. The CDR3 DNA reads TGTGCCAGCAGCCCCAGACAGTCTAGCACAGATACGCAGTATTTT. As protein: CASSPRQSSTDTQYF.

In this sample, this clonotype turned up many times. The rearrangement uses TRBV10-2 and TRBJ2-3, with D perhaps matching TRBD2 (5 bases). V lost 0 bases and J lost 4, with 5 bases in between. CDR1 WSHSY and CDR2 SAAADI come from the germline V gene. This CDR3 spans 13 amino acids. The CDR3 loop is CASSESRADTQYF. CDR3 DNA: TGCGCCAGCAGTGAGTCGAGGGCAGATACGCAGTATTTT.

This clonotype was counted ten times or more. The CDR3: CASSQTSGPLGYTF. The CDR3 coding sequence is TGCGCCAGCAGCCAAACCTCAGGGCCCCTTGGCTACACCTTC. The chain combines TRBV4-1 with TRBJ1-2; possibly TRBD1 for D (5 bases). V was pared by 2 bases and J by 7 bases, with 14 bases between. The CDR3 spans 14 residues. Germline lookup yields CDR1 MGHRA and CDR2 YSYEKL.

This clonotype was found many times. The chain uses TRBV20-1 and TRBJ1-2; no clear D. The CDR3 is 13 amino acids. Per the germline V gene, CDR1 is DFQATT and CDR2 is SNEGSKA (reference sequence). V gave up 0 bases and J gave up 3 bases, with 8 bases separating them. CDR3 residues: CSARENSDYGYTF. For the CDR3, the DNA is TGCAGTGCTAGAGAGAACAGTGACTATGGCTACACCTTC.

The table lists this clonotype with many counts. The chain has TRBV5-1 and TRBJ2-2, with a tentative D call TRBD1 (6 bases). CDR1 SGHRS and CDR2 YFSETQ come from the germline V gene. CDR3 length: 15 residues. Trimming took 4 bases from V and 0 from J, leaving 10 bases between them. This CDR3 reads CASSPQGTNTGELFF. The CDR3 nucleotides are TGCGCCAGCAGCCCTCAGGGGACGAACACCGGGGAGCTGTTTTTT.

This clonotype was observed many times. The J gene is TRBJ2-7, the V gene TRBV28; 11 positions match TRBD1. Looked up from germline, CDR1 is MDHEN and CDR2 is SYDVKM. V gave up 2 bases and J gave up 4 bases; unmatched junction bases: 4. This CDR3 comprises 15 residues. For the CDR3, the DNA is TGTGCCAGCAGTTTACCCGGGACAGGGGGGTACGAGCAGTACTTC. Translating it yields CASSLPGTGGYEQYF.

This clonotype was counted at least ten times. This rearrangement joins TRBV12-3 or TRBV12-4 to TRBJ2-2, with D perhaps TRBD2 (5 bases). Trimming cost V 3 bases and J 8 bases, with 10 bases left between them. The CDR3 totals 13 residues. CDR3 amino acids: CASSFVSGGELFF. The CDR3 DNA follows: TGTGCCAGCAGTTTTGTTTCGGGAGGGGAGCTGTTTTTT.

In its sample, this clonotype was seen many times. V and J are TRBV5-1 and TRBJ1-1; D remains unclear. CDR3 size: 15 residues. Per germline, CDR1 SGHRS and CDR2 YFSETQ. Trimming removed 0 bases from V and 1 base from J, with 10 bases in between. As DNA, the CDR3 is TGCGCCAGCAGCTTGGATTTAGGGCCGAACACTGAAGCTTTCTTT. Translating gives CASSLDLGPNTEAFF.

On this clonotype itself: This may come from a read error, since a much larger clone is one base off. The genes are TRBV5-1 and TRBJ1-1; TRBD1 matches at 8 bases. The J segment lost 11 bases and the V segment lost 4 bases, leaving 7 bases of the junction unmatched. The CDR3 is 12 amino acids. The V gene's germline CDR1 is SGHRS and CDR2 YFSETQ. CDR3 loop: CASSTGQGRAFF. The CDR3 DNA follows: TGCGCCAGCAGCACTGGACAGGGAAGGGCTTTCTTT.

The table lists this clonotype with many counts. This chain joins TRBV7-6 and TRBJ2-3; 13 nucleotides align to TRBD2. This CDR3 comprises 16 residues. In germline, CDR1 is SGHVS, CDR2 FNYEAQ. The J segment lost 2 bases and the V segment lost 5 bases, leaving 4 bases of the junction unmatched. This CDR3 is CASSTGLAGLTDTQYF. In DNA, the CDR3 is TGTGCCAGCAGCACGGGACTAGCGGGGCTCACAGATACGCAGTATTTT. Full variable domain (remainder filled in from reference TRBV7-6 and TRBJ2-3): GAGVSQSPRYKVTKRGQDVALRCDPISGHVSLYWYRQALGQGPEFLTYFNYEAQQDKSGLPNDRFSAERPEGSISTLTIQRTEQRDSAMYRCASSTGLAGLTDTQYFGPGTRLTVL.

The table lists this clonotype with many counts. V usage is TRBV6-1 and J usage is TRBJ1-5, with D possibly matching TRBD1 (5 bases). The CDR3 is made up of 15 amino acids. V gave up 7 bases and J gave up 1 base, with 14 bases separating them. Germline V gene lookup returns CDR1 MNHNS and CDR2 SASEGT. CDR3 sequence: CASTQWGGSNQPQHF. CDR3 bases: TGTGCCAGCACCCAATGGGGGGGGAGCAATCAGCCCCAGCATTTT.

This clonotype showed up many times. The chain employs TRBV20-1 and TRBJ1-1; TRBD1 might be the D (5 bases). The germline V and J ends were trimmed by 1 base and 1 base, with 10 bases remaining between them. CDR3 length equals 14 residues. Germline CDR1 reads DFQATT; CDR2 reads SNEGSKA (reference sequence). The DNA of the CDR3 is TGCAGTGCTAGAGGTCACACAGGGAACACTGAAGCTTTCTTT. Its protein is CSARGHTGNTEAFF.

As concerns this clonotype: A read error is likely, as this CDR3 ends without the conserved phenylalanine or tryptophan. The CDR3 DNA reads as TGCAGTGCTAGTATACCCGGGATAAACATTCAGTACAAC. This sequence encodes CSASIPGINIQYN. This chain joins TRBV20-1 and TRBJ2-4; D is possibly TRBD2 (5 bases). CDR3 length: 13 amino acids. Between the trimmed V and J ends, which lost 3 bases and 6 bases, there was a span of 12 bases. CDR1 DFQATT and CDR2 SNEGSKA come from the germline V gene (reference sequence).

This clonotype appeared many times. V gene TRBV20-1 combines with J gene TRBJ2-5; tentatively, D is TRBD2 (6 bases). This CDR3 has 13 residues. CDR1 DFQATT and CDR2 SNEGSKA come from the germline V gene (reference sequence). The V end was cut by 6 bases, the J end by 4 bases, with 15 bases between. This chain's CDR3 is CSADLEGAETQYF. As DNA, the CDR3 is TGCAGTGCCGATTTGGAGGGAGCAGAGACCCAGTACTTC.

Concerning this clonotype: A much bigger clone sits one base away, suggesting this may be a read error. V is TRBV2 and J is TRBJ2-1; 12 positions match TRBD2. Losses at the gene ends were 1 base for V and 11 bases for J; bases not matched to a gene: 6. The V gene's germline CDR1 is SNHLY and CDR2 FYNNEI. The CDR3 consists of 15 residues. The CDR3 DNA follows: TGTGCCAGCAGTGAAGGACTAGCGGGGGTTAGTAAGCAGTTCTTC. This codes for CASSEGLAGVSKQFF.

This clonotype was recorded many times. The J gene is TRBJ2-3, the V gene TRBV9; 12 bases are shared with TRBD2. Germline lookup yields CDR1 SGDLS and CDR2 YYNGEE. V gave up 4 bases and J gave up 3 bases; unmatched junction bases: 6. The CDR3 has 16 amino acids. This CDR3 reads CASSPPGLAGTDTQYF. In DNA, the CDR3 is TGTGCCAGCAGCCCCCCAGGACTAGCGGGGACAGATACGCAGTATTTT.

This clonotype has at least ten counts. The chain is built from TRBV6-2 or TRBV6-3 and TRBJ1-1; tentative D call: TRBD1 (5 bases). Germline CDR1 is MNHEY and CDR2 is SVGEGT. The CDR3 runs 16 residues. V lost 5 bases to trimming and J lost 4 bases, with 20 bases between them. This CDR3 is CASSPAFLTGGTEAFF. Here the CDR3 DNA reads TGTGCCAGCAGTCCTGCATTCCTTACGGGGGGCACTGAAGCTTTCTTT.

This clonotype appeared many times. The chain recombines TRBV12-3 or TRBV12-4 with TRBJ1-1; D is ambiguous. The V and J ends lost 6 bases and 1 base respectively, with 9 bases between them. CDR3 length: 13 amino acids. The CDR3 loop reads CASRGYGNTEAFF. CDR3 coding DNA: TGTGCCAGCAGGGGGTATGGGAACACTGAAGCTTTCTTT.

This clonotype appeared many times. This sequence joins TRBV5-6 and TRBJ1-5; tentatively, D is TRBD1 (6 bases). There are 16 residues in the CDR3. Germline CDR1 SGHDT, CDR2 YYEEEE. Trimming left V 0 bases short and J 2 bases short, with 12 bases between. The CDR3 is CASSLGFRGGNQPQHF. DNA of the CDR3: TGTGCCAGCAGCTTGGGTTTCAGGGGCGGCAATCAGCCCCAGCATTTT.

V and J are TRBV20-1 and TRBJ1-2, with D hard to call. Germline assignment: CDR1 DFQATT and CDR2 SNEGSKA (reference sequence). V was clipped by 8 bases and J by 4 bases, with 11 bases between them. This CDR3 contains 11 residues. CDR3 nucleotide sequence: TGCAGTTTGACAAAGGGCTATGGCTACACCTTC. Translated, it gives CSLTKGYGYTF.

This clonotype was recorded at least ten times. This chain joins TRBV11-2 and TRBJ2-5; maybe TRBD1 (6 bases). CDR1 is SGHAT, CDR2 FQNNGV, per germline. This CDR3 region has 16 residues. V was cut by 1 base and J by 2 bases, with 14 bases left in between. CDR3 sequence reads: CASSLVGPGTQETQYF. The CDR3 nucleotides read TGTGCCAGCAGCTTAGTTGGACCCGGGACACAAGAGACCCAGTACTTC.

This clonotype was counted ten times or more. V usage is TRBV28 and J usage is TRBJ2-1; D perhaps matches TRBD1 (5 bases). Per germline, CDR1 MDHEN and CDR2 SYDVKM. Trimming removed 7 bases at V and 11 bases at J, with 12 bases between. There are 11 residues in the CDR3. This CDR3 reads CASIYADKQFF. The CDR3 DNA is TGTGCCAGCATTTATGCGGACAAGCAGTTCTTC.

This clonotype was seen repeatedly, ten times or more. The V call is TRBV4-2, the J call TRBJ2-3, with D maybe TRBD2 (6 bases). Germline CDR1 and CDR2: LGHNA and YNFKEQ. The CDR3 has 15 amino acids. The V end was cut by 4 bases, the J end by 1 base, with 12 bases between. CDR3 DNA: TGTGCCAGCAGCCGTCGGGACTCGGGCACAGATACGCAGTATTTT. Its translation: CASSRRDSGTDTQYF.

The sample holds many counts of this clonotype. The chain has TRBV6-5 and TRBJ2-1; TRBD2 aligns across 13 bases. Germline loops: CDR1 MNHEY, CDR2 SVGAGI. After removal of 0 bases from V and 4 bases from J, the junction contained 6 bases not matched to a gene. This CDR3 is 18 amino acids long. The CDR3 loop reads CASSYSLTSGGRYNEQFF. The DNA of the CDR3 is TGTGCCAGCAGTTACTCGTTGACTAGCGGGGGGAGATACAATGAGCAGTTCTTC.

This chain joins TRBV5-1 and TRBJ2-2; maybe TRBD1 (5 bases). V gave up 4 bases and J gave up 5 bases, with 15 bases separating them. The CDR3 consists of 15 residues. The germline CDR1 and CDR2 sequences are SGHRS and YFSETQ. CDR3 DNA sequence: TGCGCCAGCAGCCCGGCGGACGACAGAACCGGGGAGCTGTTTTTT. Translation gives CASSPADDRTGELFF.

The sample holds many counts of this clonotype. The rearrangement uses TRBV20-1 and TRBJ2-3, with 7 bases lining up with TRBD2. The trim removed 6 bases at V and 3 bases at J, leaving 12 bases unmatched. The CDR3 consists of 15 residues. Germline V gene sequence: CDR1 DFQATT, CDR2 SNEGSKA (reference sequence). The CDR3 loop is CSAAGWGGGTDTQYF. The CDR3 DNA reads as TGCAGTGCCGCCGGATGGGGCGGGGGTACAGATACGCAGTATTTT.

This clonotype has a count of ten or more. The chain employs TRBV5-1 and TRBJ2-7; 9 bases align to TRBD1. The CDR3 sequence is 15 residues long. After removal of 3 bases from V and 4 bases from J, the junction contained 8 bases not matched to a gene. CDR1 and CDR2 from the germline V gene are SGHRS and YFSETQ. The CDR3 region is CASSSGQGIPYEQYF. CDR3 sequence (DNA): TGCGCCAGCAGCTCCGGACAGGGGATACCATACGAGCAGTACTTC.

This clonotype was seen many times. The V call is TRBV9, the J call TRBJ2-1; 10 positions agree with TRBD2. The V gene's germline CDR1 is SGDLS and CDR2 YYNGEE. The CDR3 totals 15 residues. V was pared by 3 bases and J by 5 bases, with 5 bases of the junction left unmatched. CDR3 residues: CASSAGTSVNNEQFF. Here the CDR3 DNA reads TGTGCCAGCAGCGCAGGGACTAGCGTCAACAATGAGCAGTTCTTC. Full variable domain (remainder filled in from reference TRBV9 and TRBJ2-1): DSGVTQTPKHLITATGQRVTLRCSPRSGDLSVYWYQQSLDQGLQFLIQYYNGEERAKGNILERFSAQQFPDLHSELNLSSLELGDSALYFCASSAGTSVNNEQFFGPGTRLTVL.